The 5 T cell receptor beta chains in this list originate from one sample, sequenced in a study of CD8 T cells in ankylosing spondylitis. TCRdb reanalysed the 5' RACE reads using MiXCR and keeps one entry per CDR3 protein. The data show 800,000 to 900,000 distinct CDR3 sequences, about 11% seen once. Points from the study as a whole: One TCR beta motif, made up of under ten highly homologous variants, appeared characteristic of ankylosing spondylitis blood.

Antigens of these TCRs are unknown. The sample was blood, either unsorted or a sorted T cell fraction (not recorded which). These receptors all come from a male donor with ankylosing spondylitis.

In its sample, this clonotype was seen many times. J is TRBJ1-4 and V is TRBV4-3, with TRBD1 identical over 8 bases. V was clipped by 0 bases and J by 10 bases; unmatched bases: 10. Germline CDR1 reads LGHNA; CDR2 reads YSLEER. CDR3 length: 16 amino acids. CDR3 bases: TGCGCCAGCAGCCAAGACTCGGCAGGGGGCTCTGGAAAACTGTTTTTT. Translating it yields CASSQDSAGGSGKLFF.

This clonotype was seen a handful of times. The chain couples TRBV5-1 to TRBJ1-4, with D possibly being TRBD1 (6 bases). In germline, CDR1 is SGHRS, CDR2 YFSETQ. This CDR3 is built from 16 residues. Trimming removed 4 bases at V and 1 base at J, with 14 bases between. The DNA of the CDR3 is TGCGCCAGCAGCCGTTCTCCACAGGGAACTAATGAAAAACTGTTTTTT. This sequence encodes CASSRSPQGTNEKLFF.

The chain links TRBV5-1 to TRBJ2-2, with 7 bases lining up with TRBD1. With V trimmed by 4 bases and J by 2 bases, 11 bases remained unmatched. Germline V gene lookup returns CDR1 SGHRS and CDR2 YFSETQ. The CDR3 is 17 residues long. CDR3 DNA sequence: TGCGCCAGCAGCCGGGACAGCATCCGGACCAACACCGGGGAGCTGTTTTTT. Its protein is CASSRDSIRTNTGELFF.

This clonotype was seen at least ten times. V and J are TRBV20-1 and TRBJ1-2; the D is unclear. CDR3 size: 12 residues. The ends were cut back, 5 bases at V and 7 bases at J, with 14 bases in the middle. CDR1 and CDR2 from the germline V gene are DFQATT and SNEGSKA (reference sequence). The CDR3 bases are TGCAGTGCTCCACTTTTGGCGGGTGGCTACACCTTC. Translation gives CSAPLLAGGYTF.

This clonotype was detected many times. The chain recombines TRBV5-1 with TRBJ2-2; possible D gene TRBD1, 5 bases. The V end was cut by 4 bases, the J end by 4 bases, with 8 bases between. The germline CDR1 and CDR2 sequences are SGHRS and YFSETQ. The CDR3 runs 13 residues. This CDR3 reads CASSRDSTGELFF. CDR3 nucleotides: TGCGCCAGCAGCCGCGACAGCACCGGGGAGCTGTTTTTT.